A single sample gave rise to the 27 T cell receptor beta chains below, sequenced in a study of vaccination and CD4 T cells after COVID-19. Which antigens these TCRs recognize remains unknown. The Oncomine TCR Beta short-read assay was what sequenced the DNA obtained from cultured CD4+ T cells. TCRdb itself ran the PCR reads through MiXCR, one entry per CDR3 protein. The sample shows 10,000 to 11,000 distinct CDR3 sequences, 55% to 75% of them seen only once. Described treatment: roughly 10-day PBMC culture with coronavirus spike peptide pools or control peptides (ViraFEST assay). The sequenced sample was CD4+ T cells from blood, cultured in vitro. These TCRs come from a human donor who had recovered from COVID-19.

This clonotype was detected only a few times. The chain uses TRBV20-1 and TRBJ2-3; D gene uncertain. The CDR3 has 14 amino acids. The germline V and J ends were trimmed by 1 base and 0 bases, with 8 bases remaining between them. The germline V gene has CDR1 DFQATT and CDR2 SNEGSKA (reference sequence). CDR3 nucleotide sequence: TGCAGTGCTAGAGCCCAGACTAGCACAGATACGCAGTATTTT. It translates to CSARAQTSTDTQYF.

The chain has TRBV7-2 and TRBJ2-5; 9 positions agree with TRBD1. The CDR3 contains 13 residues. V was clipped by 5 bases and J by 7 bases; unmatched bases: 5. Germline CDR1 and CDR2: SGHTA and FQGNSA. CDR3 nucleotide sequence: TGTGCCAGCAGCCAAACAGGGGGCAGGACCCAGTACTTC. Protein product: CASSQTGGRTQYF.

The chain has TRBV19 and TRBJ2-7; a weak D match, TRBD2 (7 bases). In germline, CDR1 is LNHDA, CDR2 SQIVND (reference sequence). CDR3 length: 15 residues. Deletions cut 2 bases from V and 2 bases from J, with 13 bases between. The CDR3 spells CASSILAGDTYEQYF. In DNA, the CDR3 is TGTGCCAGTAGTATATTGGCGGGGGACACCTACGAGCAGTACTTC.

This sequence joins TRBV6-5 and TRBJ2-7; 9 positions match TRBD2. The CDR3 is 15 amino acids. J lost 5 bases, V lost 0 bases, and 5 bases had no gene match. The germline V gene encodes CDR1 MNHEY and CDR2 SVGAGI. The DNA of the CDR3 is TGTGCCAGCAGTTACTCGGCCAGCGGGAGGCACGAGCAGTACTTC. Encoded protein: CASSYSASGRHEQYF.

J is TRBJ1-5 and V is TRBV28; maybe TRBD1 (5 bases). CDR3 length: 15 amino acids. Germline V CDR1 and CDR2: MDHEN, SYDVKM. V gave up 5 bases and J gave up 6 bases, with 17 bases separating them. CDR3 residues: CASSTTGAGGQPQHF. CDR3 nucleotides: TGTGCCAGCAGTACCACCGGGGCCGGCGGTCAGCCCCAGCATTTT. The full variable domain, in which reference TRBV28 and TRBJ1-5 provide the parts outside the CDR3, is DVKVTQSSRYLVKRTGEKVFLECVQDMDHENMFWYRQDPGLGLRLIYFSYDVKMKEKGDIPEGYSVSREKKERFSLILESASTNQTSMYLCASSTTGAGGQPQHFGDGTRLSIL.

The CDR3 DNA sequence: TGTGCCAGCAGTTTATCGGGACGGTTTTATGGCTACACCTTC. Amino acid sequence: CASSLSGRFYGYTF. The chain recombines TRBV12-3 or TRBV12-4 with TRBJ1-2; D may be TRBD1 (5 bases). V lost 2 bases, J lost 5 bases, and 12 bases lay in between. This CDR3 has 14 residues.

The rearrangement joins TRBV19 to TRBJ1-5; the D is unclear. Germline-derived CDR1 and CDR2 are LNHDA and SQIVND (reference sequence). V gave up 5 bases and J gave up 4 bases, with 12 bases separating them. The CDR3 is 14 residues long. The CDR3 region is CASSPQVGNQPQHF. The CDR3 region has the DNA TGTGCCAGTAGTCCCCAAGTCGGGAATCAGCCCCAGCATTTT.

This rearrangement joins TRBV7-2 to TRBJ2-2, with D unclear. The V and J ends lost 6 bases and 2 bases respectively, with 4 bases between them. In germline, CDR1 is SGHTA, CDR2 FQGNSA. The CDR3 runs 12 residues. This CDR3 reads CASRYNTGELFF. Here the CDR3 DNA reads TGTGCCAGCAGGTACAACACCGGGGAGCTGTTTTTT.

This clonotype was found a few times. The chain combines TRBV20-1 with TRBJ1-2, with 7 bases that match TRBD1. The trim removed 6 bases at V and 4 bases at J, leaving 14 bases unmatched. The CDR3 is 15 residues long. Per germline, CDR1 DFQATT and CDR2 SNEGSKA (reference sequence). The chain's CDR3 is CSADSRTGETYGYTF. Here the CDR3 DNA reads TGCAGTGCCGACTCCAGGACAGGAGAGACCTATGGCTACACCTTC.

This clonotype was found a few times. The V gene is TRBV20-1, the J gene TRBJ2-2; D remains ambiguous. This CDR3 spans 13 amino acids. V dropped 5 bases and J dropped 0 bases, with 7 bases sitting between them. Germline V CDR1 and CDR2: DFQATT, SNEGSKA (reference sequence). CDR3 bases: TGCAGTGCTGTATCAACGAACACCGGGGAGCTGTTTTTT. Translated, it gives CSAVSTNTGELFF.

This rearrangement joins TRBV6-5 to TRBJ2-1; 7 bases align to TRBD2. CDR3 size: 16 residues. Germline loops: CDR1 MNHEY, CDR2 SVGAGI. The V gene end was trimmed by 0 bases and the J gene end by 10 bases; junction bases not matched to a gene: 12. CDR3 coding DNA: TGTGCCAGCAGTTACTCGACTCTAGCGGACCCTAGGGAGCAGTTCTTC. It specifies CASSYSTLADPREQFF.

This clonotype was counted only a few times. The chain links TRBV6-2 or TRBV6-3 to TRBJ2-5; D unresolved. This CDR3 contains 14 residues. The germline V and J ends were trimmed by 7 bases and 2 bases, with 14 bases remaining between them. The germline V gene encodes CDR1 MNHEY and CDR2 SVGEGT. CDR3 in DNA: TGTGCCAGCATCCCTATGAGGAGTCAAGAGACCCAGTACTTC. Its translation is CASIPMRSQETQYF.

J is TRBJ1-2 and V is TRBV12-3 or TRBV12-4, with 7 bases lining up with TRBD1. With 5 bases clipped from V and 6 bases from J, the junction kept 3 bases outside the gene matches. The CDR3 covers 12 residues. Here the CDR3 reads CASSNTGDGYTF. The CDR3 DNA follows: TGTGCCAGCAGTAACACAGGGGATGGCTACACCTTC.

The chain is built from TRBV19 and TRBJ2-3, with D possibly being TRBD1 or TRBD2 (5 bases each). V was clipped by 3 bases and J by 2 bases, with 12 bases between them. Germline assignment: CDR1 LNHDA and CDR2 SQIVND (reference sequence). The CDR3 consists of 15 residues. The CDR3 bases are TGTGCCAGTAGTATGGGGGACGGATACACAGATACGCAGTATTTT. This codes for CASSMGDGYTDTQYF. Based on the CDR3 plus reference TRBV19 and TRBJ2-3, the full variable domain is DGGITQSPKYLFRKEGQNVTLSCEQNLNHDAMYWYRQDPGQGLRLIYYSQIVNDFQKGDIAEGYSVSREKKESFPLTVTSAQKNPTAFYLCASSMGDGYTDTQYFGPGTRLTVL.

The chain links TRBV7-9 to TRBJ2-5; 7 bases are shared with TRBD2. Trimming removed 0 bases from V and 4 bases from J; junction bases left unmatched: 11. The CDR3 sequence is 17 residues long. Germline lookup yields CDR1 SEHNR and CDR2 FQNEAQ (reference sequence). The CDR3 DNA is TGTGCCAGCAGCTTAGCTCTTCGGGCGGGAGAGCGAGAGACCCAGTACTTC. Its protein product is CASSLALRAGERETQYF.

J is TRBJ2-5 and V is TRBV5-1; the D gene could be TRBD1 or TRBD2 (5 bases each). With 3 bases removed from V and 2 bases from J, the gap between germline ends came to 14 bases. The germline CDR1 and CDR2 sequences are SGHRS and YFSETQ. This CDR3 is built from 15 residues. CDR3 DNA: TGCGCCAGCAGCTCCACGGGGCTAACTCAAGAGACCCAGTACTTC. Its translation is CASSSTGLTQETQYF.

This clonotype has a handful of counts. The CDR3 spells CSAPVQGMNTEAFF. The CDR3 DNA reads TGCAGTGCCCCGGTTCAGGGGATGAACACTGAAGCTTTCTTT. The rearrangement links TRBV20-1 to TRBJ1-1; TRBD1 is a possible D gene (6 bases). Per the germline V gene, CDR1 is DFQATT and CDR2 is SNEGSKA (reference sequence). Trimming stripped 6 bases from V and 0 bases from J, with 14 bases between. This CDR3 comprises 14 residues.

The chain is built from TRBV7-8 and TRBJ2-1; 7 nucleotides align to TRBD1. The CDR3 contains 13 residues. Per the germline V gene, CDR1 is SGHVS and CDR2 is FQNEAQ. V dropped 10 bases and J dropped 5; count of bases not matched to a gene: 8. CDR3 coding DNA: TGTGCCACCGCGAGGGGGCGGAACAATGAGCAGTTCTTC. Translated: CATARGRNNEQFF.

A few counts support this clonotype. V gene TRBV6-1 combines with J gene TRBJ1-1; unclear D gene. CDR1 and CDR2 (germline): MNHNS, SASEGT. V was pared by 3 bases and J by 4 bases, with 9 bases between. The CDR3 loop spans 13 amino acids. CDR3 DNA sequence: TGTGCCAGCAGTGACAGTTCGGGCACTGAAGCTTTCTTT. This codes for CASSDSSGTEAFF.

The J gene is TRBJ2-7, the V gene TRBV2; D possibly matches TRBD1 or TRBD2 (5 bases each). The CDR3 has 14 residues. V was trimmed by 3 bases and J by 6 bases, leaving 15 bases between them. The germline V gene encodes CDR1 SNHLY and CDR2 FYNNEI. The CDR3 loop reads CASSDRRLGLEQYF. CDR3 coding DNA: TGTGCCAGCAGTGACCGGAGGTTGGGGCTCGAGCAGTACTTC.

V and J are TRBV5-1 and TRBJ2-5; 15 positions agree with TRBD2. The CDR3 runs to 18 residues. Germline assignment: CDR1 SGHRS and CDR2 YFSETQ. J lost 2 bases, V lost 4 bases, and 9 bases had no gene match. CDR3 region: CASSHTGLAGGRQETQYF. In DNA, the CDR3 is TGCGCCAGCAGCCACACGGGACTAGCGGGAGGAAGACAAGAGACCCAGTACTTC.

The chain employs TRBV24-1 and TRBJ1-5, with D uncertain. Germline V gene lookup returns CDR1 KGHDR and CDR2 SFDVKD. The CDR3 has 14 residues. The germline V and J ends were trimmed by 5 bases and 2 bases, with 9 bases remaining between them. CDR3 protein: CATSGGWGNQPQHF. The CDR3 DNA reads as TGTGCCACCAGTGGGGGTTGGGGCAATCAGCCCCAGCATTTT.

V and J are TRBV12-5 and TRBJ2-3; D ambiguous. The CDR3 totals 11 residues. Per the germline V gene, CDR1 is LGHNT and CDR2 is FRNRAP. Trimming pared 6 bases from V and 7 bases from J, leaving 8 bases between. The CDR3 loop reads CASGPVNTQYF. The CDR3 DNA follows: TGTGCTAGTGGCCCAGTGAATACGCAGTATTTT.

The chain carries TRBV11-2 and TRBJ2-5; 9 bases map to TRBD2. The germline gives CDR1 SGHAT, CDR2 FQNNGV. The CDR3 spans 16 residues. The V gene end was trimmed by 1 base and the J gene end by 5 bases; junction bases not matched to a gene: 8. CDR3 nucleotide sequence: TGTGCCAGCAGCTTAGTAGGCGGGGGGGCCGGGGAGACCCAGTACTTC. Amino acid sequence: CASSLVGGGAGETQYF.

V is TRBV2 and J is TRBJ2-3; weak D call: TRBD2 (6 bases). In germline, CDR1 is SNHLY, CDR2 FYNNEI. V was clipped by 8 bases and J by 4 bases, with 16 bases between them. CDR3 length equals 14 residues. The CDR3 DNA is TGTGCCAGCGGCGGAGGACTACCTCCAGATACGCAGTATTTT. Protein sequence: CASGGGLPPDTQYF.

The rearrangement uses TRBV19 and TRBJ1-2; no clear D gene. The CDR3 extends over 13 amino acids. Germline CDR1 is LNHDA and CDR2 is SQIVND (reference sequence). The ends were cut back, 5 bases at V and 2 bases at J, with 9 bases in the middle. The DNA of the CDR3 is TGTGCCAGTAGTTTTGGACTGAACTATGGCTACACCTTC. The encoded protein is CASSFGLNYGYTF. Drawing the rest from reference TRBV19 and TRBJ1-2, the complete variable domain is DGGITQSPKYLFRKEGQNVTLSCEQNLNHDAMYWYRQDPGQGLRLIYYSQIVNDFQKGDIAEGYSVSREKKESFPLTVTSAQKNPTAFYLCASSFGLNYGYTFGSGTRLTVV.

About this clonotype itself: A read error may produce the germline difference seen at one junction end. In DNA, the CDR3 is TGTGCTAGCAGCTTAGTTGGGTTCGGTGGGGCGAACTCCTACGAGCAGTACTTC. Translated, it gives CASSLVGFGGANSYEQYF. The chain employs TRBV7-6 and TRBJ2-7; perhaps TRBD1 as D (5 bases). Per the germline V gene, CDR1 is SGHVS and CDR2 is FNYEAQ. The CDR3 has 18 amino acids.